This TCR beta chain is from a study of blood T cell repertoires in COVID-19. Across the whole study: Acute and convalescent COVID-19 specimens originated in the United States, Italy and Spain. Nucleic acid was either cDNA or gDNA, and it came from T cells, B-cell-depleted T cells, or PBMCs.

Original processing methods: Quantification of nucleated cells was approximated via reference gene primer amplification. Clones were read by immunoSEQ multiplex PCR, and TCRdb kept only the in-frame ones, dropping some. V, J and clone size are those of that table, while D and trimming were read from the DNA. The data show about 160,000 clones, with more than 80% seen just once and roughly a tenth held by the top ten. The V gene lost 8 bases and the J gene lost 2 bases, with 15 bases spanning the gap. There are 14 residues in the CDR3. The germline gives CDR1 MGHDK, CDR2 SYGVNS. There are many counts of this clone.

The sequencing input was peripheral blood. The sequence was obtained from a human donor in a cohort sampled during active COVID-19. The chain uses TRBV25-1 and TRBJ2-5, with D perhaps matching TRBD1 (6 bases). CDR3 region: CASGSQGSQETQYF. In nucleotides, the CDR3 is TGTGCCAGCGGCAGCCAGGGGAGTCAAGAGACCCAGTACTTC.